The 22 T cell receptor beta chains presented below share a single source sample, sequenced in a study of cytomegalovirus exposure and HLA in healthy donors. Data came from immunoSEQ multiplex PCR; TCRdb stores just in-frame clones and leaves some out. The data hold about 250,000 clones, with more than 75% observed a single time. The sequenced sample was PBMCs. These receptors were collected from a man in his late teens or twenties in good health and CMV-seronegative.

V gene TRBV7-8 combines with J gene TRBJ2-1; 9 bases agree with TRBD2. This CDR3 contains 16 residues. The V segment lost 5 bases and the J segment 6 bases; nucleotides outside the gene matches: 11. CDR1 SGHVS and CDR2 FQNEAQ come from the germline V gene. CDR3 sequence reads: CASSPQTASGVNEQFF. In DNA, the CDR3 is TGTGCCAGCAGCCCCCAAACGGCTAGCGGGGTCAATGAGCAGTTCTTC.

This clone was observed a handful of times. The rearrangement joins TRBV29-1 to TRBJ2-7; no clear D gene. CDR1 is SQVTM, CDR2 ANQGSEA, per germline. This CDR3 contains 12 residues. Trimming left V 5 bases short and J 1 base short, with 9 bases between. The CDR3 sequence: CSVLKQSYEQYF. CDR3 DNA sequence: TGCAGCGTTCTAAAACAGTCCTACGAGCAGTACTTC.

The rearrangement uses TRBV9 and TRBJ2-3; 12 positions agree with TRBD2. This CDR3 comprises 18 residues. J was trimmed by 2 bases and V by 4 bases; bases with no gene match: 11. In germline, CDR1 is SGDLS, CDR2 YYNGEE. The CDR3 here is CASSPFGLAGGNTDTQYF. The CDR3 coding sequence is TGTGCCAGCAGCCCCTTCGGGCTAGCGGGGGGGAACACAGATACGCAGTATTTT.

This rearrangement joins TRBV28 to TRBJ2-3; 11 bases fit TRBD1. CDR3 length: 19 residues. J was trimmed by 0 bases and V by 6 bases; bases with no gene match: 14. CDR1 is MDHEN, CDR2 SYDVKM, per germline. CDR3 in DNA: TGTGCCAGCAGGGCGTGGACAGGGGGCAGGGGCGGGAGCACAGATACGCAGTATTTT. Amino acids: CASRAWTGGRGGSTDTQYF.

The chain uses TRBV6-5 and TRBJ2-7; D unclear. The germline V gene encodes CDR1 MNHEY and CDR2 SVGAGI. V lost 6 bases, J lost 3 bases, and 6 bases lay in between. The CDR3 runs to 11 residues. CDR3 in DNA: TGTGCCAGCAGGTACCTCTACGAGCAGTACTTC. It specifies CASRYLYEQYF.

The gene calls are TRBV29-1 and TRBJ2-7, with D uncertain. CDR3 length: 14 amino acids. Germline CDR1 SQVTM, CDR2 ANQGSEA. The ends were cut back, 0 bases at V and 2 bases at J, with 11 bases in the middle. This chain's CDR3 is CSVEDRGGTYEQYF. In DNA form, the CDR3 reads TGCAGCGTTGAAGATCGAGGCGGAACCTACGAGCAGTACTTC.

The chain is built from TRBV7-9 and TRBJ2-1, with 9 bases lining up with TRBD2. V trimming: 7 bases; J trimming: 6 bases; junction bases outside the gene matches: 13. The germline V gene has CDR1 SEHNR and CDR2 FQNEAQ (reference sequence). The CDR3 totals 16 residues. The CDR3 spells CASTPSRASGTNEQFF. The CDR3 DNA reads TGTGCCAGCACCCCGAGCCGGGCTAGCGGGACCAATGAGCAGTTCTTC.

This chain's CDR3 is CAISGSGGAYEQFF. CDR3 in DNA: TGTGCCATCAGTGGGAGCGGGGGGGCCTATGAGCAGTTCTTC. The rearrangement links TRBV10-3 to TRBJ2-1; 10 nucleotides align to TRBD2. This CDR3 is built from 14 residues. Germline assignment: CDR1 ENHRY and CDR2 SYGVKD. J lost 8 bases, V lost 4 bases, and 5 bases had no gene match.

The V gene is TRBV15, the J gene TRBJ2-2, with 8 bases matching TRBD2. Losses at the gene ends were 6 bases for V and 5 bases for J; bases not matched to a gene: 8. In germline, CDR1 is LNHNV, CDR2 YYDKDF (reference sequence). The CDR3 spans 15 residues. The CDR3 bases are TGTGCCACCAGTTCCGGGAGGGATCAAACCGGGGAGCTGTTTTTT. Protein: CATSSGRDQTGELFF. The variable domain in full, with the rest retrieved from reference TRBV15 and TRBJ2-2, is DAMVIQNPRYQVTQFGKPVTLSCSQTLNHNVMYWYQQKSSQAPKLLFHYYDKDFNNEADTPDNFQSRRPNTSFCFLDIRSPGLGDTAMYLCATSSGRDQTGELFFGEGSRLTVL.

The CDR3 nucleotides read TGTGCCAGCAGCCAAGCACAAGAGACCCAGTACTTC. This gives the protein CASSQAQETQYF. The rearrangement uses TRBV14 and TRBJ2-5; D not certain. From germline, CDR1 is SGHDN and CDR2 FVKESK. V shed 1 base and J shed 2 bases, with 2 bases lying between them. The CDR3 length is 12 residues.

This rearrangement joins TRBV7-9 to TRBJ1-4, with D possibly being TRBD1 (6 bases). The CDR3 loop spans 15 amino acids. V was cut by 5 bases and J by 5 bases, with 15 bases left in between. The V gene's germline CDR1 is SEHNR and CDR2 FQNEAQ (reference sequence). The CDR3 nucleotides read TGTGCCAGCAGCCCGGGGGGCGGGACGAATGAAAAACTGTTTTTT. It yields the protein CASSPGGGTNEKLFF.

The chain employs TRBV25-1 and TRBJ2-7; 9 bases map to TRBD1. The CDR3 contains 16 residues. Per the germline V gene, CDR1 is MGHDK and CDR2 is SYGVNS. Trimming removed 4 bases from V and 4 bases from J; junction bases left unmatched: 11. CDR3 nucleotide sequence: TGTGCCAGCAGTGCGTTGGACAGGGGAGGGGCATACGAGCAGTACTTC. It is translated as CASSALDRGGAYEQYF.

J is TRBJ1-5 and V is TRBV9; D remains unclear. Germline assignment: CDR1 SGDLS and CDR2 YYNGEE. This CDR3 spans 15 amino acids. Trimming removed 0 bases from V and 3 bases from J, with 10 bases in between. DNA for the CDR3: TGTGCCAGCAGCGTAGATGCAGGCATCAATCAGCCCCAGCATTTT. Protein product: CASSVDAGINQPQHF.

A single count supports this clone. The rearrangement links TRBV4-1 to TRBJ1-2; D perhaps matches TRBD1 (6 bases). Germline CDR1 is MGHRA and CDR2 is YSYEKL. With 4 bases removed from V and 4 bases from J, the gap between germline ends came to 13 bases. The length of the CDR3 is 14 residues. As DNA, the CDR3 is TGCGCCAGCAGCCCACAGCAGGGGAGCTATGGCTACACCTTC. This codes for CASSPQQGSYGYTF.

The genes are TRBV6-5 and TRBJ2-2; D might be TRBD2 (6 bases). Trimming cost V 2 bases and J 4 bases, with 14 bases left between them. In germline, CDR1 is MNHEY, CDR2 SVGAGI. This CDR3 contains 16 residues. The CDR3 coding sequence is TGTGCCAGCAGTTACGGGGCTAGCGTGCTCACCGGGGAGCTGTTTTTT. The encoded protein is CASSYGASVLTGELFF.

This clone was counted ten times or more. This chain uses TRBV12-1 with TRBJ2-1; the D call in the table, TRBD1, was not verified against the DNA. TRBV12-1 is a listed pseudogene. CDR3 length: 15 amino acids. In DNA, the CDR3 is TGTGCCAGCAGCTTTAGACAGGGGGTGCACAATGAGCAGTTCTTC. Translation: CASSFRQGVHNEQFF.

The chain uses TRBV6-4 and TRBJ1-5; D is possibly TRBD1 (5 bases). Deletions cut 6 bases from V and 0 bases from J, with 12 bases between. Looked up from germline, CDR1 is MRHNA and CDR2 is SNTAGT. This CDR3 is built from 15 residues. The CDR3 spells CASSPTANSNQPQHF. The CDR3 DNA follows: TGTGCCAGCAGCCCGACAGCTAATAGCAATCAGCCCCAGCATTTT.

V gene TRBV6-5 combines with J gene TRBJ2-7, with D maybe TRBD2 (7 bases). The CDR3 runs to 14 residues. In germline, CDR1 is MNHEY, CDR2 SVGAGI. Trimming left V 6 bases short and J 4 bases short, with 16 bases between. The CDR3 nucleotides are TGTGCCAGCAGCAAAGGGGGGGCCCCGTACGAGCAGTACTTC. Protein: CASSKGGAPYEQYF.

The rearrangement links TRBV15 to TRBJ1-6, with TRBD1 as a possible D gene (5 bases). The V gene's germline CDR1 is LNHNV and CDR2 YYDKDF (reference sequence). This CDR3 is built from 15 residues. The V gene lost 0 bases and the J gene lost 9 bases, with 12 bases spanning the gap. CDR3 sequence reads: CATSRDRGGGSPLHF. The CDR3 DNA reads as TGTGCCACCAGCAGAGATCGCGGGGGAGGTTCACCCCTCCACTTT. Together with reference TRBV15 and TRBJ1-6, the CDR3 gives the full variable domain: DAMVIQNPRYQVTQFGKPVTLSCSQTLNHNVMYWYQQKSSQAPKLLFHYYDKDFNNEADTPDNFQSRRPNTSFCFLDIRSPGLGDTAMYLCATSRDRGGGSPLHFGNGTRLTVT.

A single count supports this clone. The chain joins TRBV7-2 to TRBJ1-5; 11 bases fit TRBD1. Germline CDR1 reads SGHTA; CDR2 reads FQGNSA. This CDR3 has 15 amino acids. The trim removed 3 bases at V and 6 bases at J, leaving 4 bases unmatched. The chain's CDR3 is CASSFMDRGLQPQHF. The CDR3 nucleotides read TGTGCCAGCAGCTTCATGGACAGGGGGCTTCAGCCCCAGCATTTT.

CDR3 amino acids: CASSYGQGADGYTF. The CDR3 DNA sequence: TGTGCCAGCAGTTATGGGCAGGGGGCCGATGGCTACACCTTC. V gene TRBV6-6 combines with J gene TRBJ1-2, with TRBD1 identical over 8 bases. Unmatched junction bases numbered 6, after V lost 3 bases and J lost 6 bases. CDR1 and CDR2 from the germline V gene are MNHNY and SVGAGI (reference sequence). This CDR3 is 14 amino acids long.

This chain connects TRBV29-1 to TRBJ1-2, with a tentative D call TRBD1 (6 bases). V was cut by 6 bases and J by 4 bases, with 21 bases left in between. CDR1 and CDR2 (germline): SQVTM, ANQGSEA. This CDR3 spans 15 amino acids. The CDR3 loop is CSVVGVQGSAYGYTF. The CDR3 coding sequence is TGCAGCGTGGTGGGGGTTCAGGGGAGTGCCTATGGCTACACCTTC.